Listed here are 27 T cell receptor beta chains from one sample, sequenced in a study of shared clonotypes between healthy human individuals. The repertoire was sequenced with immunoSEQ multiplex PCR; TCRdb's copy has only in-frame clones and lacks some. Among under 1 million clones listed, about 96% were seen once. CD45RO negativity and positive selection for CCR7 defined naive CD8 cells, a population that excluded terminally differentiated effector memory CD45RA+ cells. Source material: naive CD8+ T cells sorted from blood. Receptors were obtained from a man aged 25 to 40 in good health.

The chain uses TRBV27 and TRBJ2-7; TRBD1 aligns across 7 bases. The CDR3 spans 13 residues. Germline-derived CDR1 and CDR2 are MNHEY and SMNVEV (reference sequence). After removal of 5 bases from V and 4 bases from J, the junction contained 5 bases not matched to a gene. The CDR3 is CASSHGQAYEQYF. CDR3 nucleotide sequence: TGTGCCAGCAGTCACGGACAGGCATACGAGCAGTACTTC.

The J gene is TRBJ2-1, the V gene TRBV27; TRBD2 is a possible D gene (5 bases). The germline V and J ends were trimmed by 4 bases and 7 bases, with 29 bases remaining between them. This CDR3 is built from 19 residues. Germline V gene data show CDR1 as MNHEY and CDR2 as SMNVEV (reference sequence). CDR3 nucleotides: TGTGCCAGCAGTTGGCTAGGGAAGGGAGCGGCCCTCATGGGGAATGAGCAGTTCTTC. It codes for CASSWLGKGAALMGNEQFF.

This chain joins TRBV4-1 and TRBJ1-1; D is perhaps TRBD1 (5 bases). The CDR3 has 16 residues. Germline CDR1 MGHRA, CDR2 YSYEKL. V was pared by 1 base and J by 2 bases, with 14 bases between. The CDR3 reads CASSQVSRVTNTEAFF. As DNA, the CDR3 is TGCGCCAGCAGCCAAGTATCCAGGGTTACAAACACTGAAGCTTTCTTT.

The chain has TRBV28 and TRBJ1-2; 8 nucleotides line up with TRBD1. CDR3 length: 13 amino acids. Trimming removed 6 bases from V and 7 bases from J; junction bases left unmatched: 7. Germline assignment: CDR1 MDHEN and CDR2 SYDVKM. Here the CDR3 DNA reads TGTGCCAGCAGCCCGACAGGGGCGGGTGGCTACACCTTC. It encodes CASSPTGAGGYTF.

The chain is built from TRBV4-1 and TRBJ2-2; no definite D call. The CDR3 runs 15 residues. Germline V gene data show CDR1 as MGHRA and CDR2 as YSYEKL. V lost 0 bases to trimming and J lost 3 bases, with 8 bases between them. The CDR3 is CASSQERVDTGELFF. CDR3 sequence (DNA): TGCGCCAGCAGCCAAGAAAGGGTTGACACCGGGGAGCTGTTTTTT.

The V call is TRBV7-9, the J call TRBJ2-1; D possibly corresponds to TRBD2 (6 bases). V lost 1 base and J lost 1, with 11 bases in between. The germline gives CDR1 SEHNR, CDR2 FQNEAQ (reference sequence). The CDR3 is 16 amino acids. The DNA for the CDR3 is TGTGCCAGCAGCTTAGTGGGAGGAGTATCCTACAATGAGCAGTTCTTC. Amino acid sequence: CASSLVGGVSYNEQFF.

This chain connects TRBV5-4 to TRBJ2-5; the match to TRBD2 covers 12 bases. Looked up from germline, CDR1 is SGHNT and CDR2 is YYREEE (reference sequence). The V segment lost 4 bases and the J segment 5 bases; nucleotides outside the gene matches: 9. The CDR3 spans 16 residues. In DNA form, the CDR3 reads TGTGCCAGCAGCCCCCTAGCGGGAGGGAGCGGCGAGACCCAGTACTTC. This gives the protein CASSPLAGGSGETQYF.

V usage is TRBV10-3 and J usage is TRBJ2-3, with D hard to call. V lost 3 bases to trimming and J lost 2 bases, with 6 bases between them. The CDR3 runs to 13 residues. Germline V gene data show CDR1 as ENHRY and CDR2 as SYGVKD. The CDR3 loop reads CAISDSVTDTQYF. CDR3 nucleotides: TGTGCCATCAGTGATTCGGTCACAGATACGCAGTATTTT.

This clone was found once. V gene TRBV11-1 combines with J gene TRBJ2-7, with TRBD1 matching 10 bases. CDR3 length: 13 residues. Trimming removed 2 bases from V and 6 bases from J; junction bases left unmatched: 1. Germline loops: CDR1 SGHAT, CDR2 FQDESV (reference sequence). DNA for the CDR3: TGTGCCAGCAGCTTACGGACAGGGGGCGAGCAGTACTTC. Protein product: CASSLRTGGEQYF.

This clone was seen a single time. V and J are TRBV7-6 and TRBJ2-7; 8 bases line up with TRBD1. The CDR3 loop spans 14 amino acids. V was clipped by 5 bases and J by 1 base; unmatched bases: 4. Germline CDR1 SGHVS, CDR2 FNYEAQ. CDR3 DNA: TGTGCCAGCAGCCGGGGACAGGAGTCCTACGAGCAGTACTTC. It specifies CASSRGQESYEQYF.

This clone was detected only once. The V call is TRBV11-3, the J call TRBJ2-2; 8 bases are shared with TRBD1. The J segment lost 6 bases and the V segment lost 5 bases, leaving 8 bases of the junction unmatched. Germline-derived CDR1 and CDR2 are SGHNT and YENEEA. The CDR3 contains 15 residues. The CDR3 sequence: CASSGRQGLAGELFF. The CDR3 DNA sequence: TGTGCCAGCAGCGGTCGACAGGGGTTGGCCGGGGAGCTGTTTTTT. Using reference TRBV11-3 and TRBJ2-2 for the parts outside the CDR3, the full variable domain is EAGVVQSPRYKIIEKKQPVAFWCNPISGHNTLYWYLQNLGQGPELLIRYENEEAVDDSQLPKDRFSAERLKGVDSTLKIQPAELGDSAVYLCASSGRQGLAGELFFGEGSRLTVL.

The rearrangement uses TRBV7-2 and TRBJ1-1; D is uncertain. The CDR3 is 13 residues long. V shed 4 bases and J shed 1 base, with 7 bases lying between them. From germline, CDR1 is SGHTA and CDR2 FQGNSA. CDR3 loop: CASSSGGNTEAFF. The DNA of the CDR3 is TGTGCCAGCAGCTCCGGAGGGAACACTGAAGCTTTCTTT. The variable domain in full, completed from reference TRBV7-2 and TRBJ1-1, reads GAGVSQSPSNKVTEKGKDVELRCDPISGHTALYWYRQSLGQGLEFLIYFQGNSAPDKSGLPSDRFSAERTGGSVSTLTIQRTQQEDSAVYLCASSSGGNTEAFFGQGTRLTVV.

CDR3 coding DNA: TGTGCCAGCAGCTTAGTATCTGCGGGGGGGACCTACGAGCAGTACTTC. This encodes CASSLVSAGGTYEQYF. The chain links TRBV13 to TRBJ2-7; 9 bases line up with TRBD2. Unmatched junction bases numbered 6, after V lost 1 base and J lost 2 bases. Germline values: CDR1 PRHDT, CDR2 FYEKMQ (reference sequence). This CDR3 region has 16 residues. Full variable domain (remainder filled in from reference TRBV13 and TRBJ2-7): AAGVIQSPRHLIKEKRETATLKCYPIPRHDTVYWYQQGPGQDPQFLISFYEKMQSDKGSIPDRFSAQQFSDYHSELNMSSLELGDSALYFCASSLVSAGGTYEQYFGPGTRLTVT.

The chain joins TRBV5-1 to TRBJ1-1; D ambiguous. V gave up 4 bases and J gave up 0 bases, with 10 bases separating them. This CDR3 comprises 14 residues. Germline loops: CDR1 SGHRS, CDR2 YFSETQ. CDR3 sequence reads: CASSDYTMNTEAFF. DNA for the CDR3: TGCGCCAGCAGCGACTATACTATGAACACTGAAGCTTTCTTT.

This clone was seen only once. The chain has TRBV4-1 and TRBJ2-7; TRBD2 aligns across 9 bases. The CDR3 sequence is 15 residues long. Germline V gives CDR1 MGHRA, CDR2 YSYEKL. The V gene end was trimmed by 0 bases and the J gene end by 7 bases; junction bases not matched to a gene: 7. CDR3 in DNA: TGCGCCAGCAGCCAAGAAGTAGCGGGAGCAAGTGAGCAGTACTTC. The encoded protein is CASSQEVAGASEQYF.

The rearrangement joins TRBV7-9 to TRBJ2-7; TRBD1 aligns across 7 bases. Germline V gene lookup returns CDR1 SEHNR and CDR2 FQNEAQ (reference sequence). Trimming at V came to 5 bases and at J to 1 base, leaving 8 bases not matched to a gene. The CDR3 loop spans 15 amino acids. CDR3 residues: CASSETGEWSYEQYF. The CDR3 DNA reads TGTGCCAGCAGCGAAACAGGGGAATGGTCCTACGAGCAGTACTTC.

The chain joins TRBV2 to TRBJ2-1; D ambiguous. The CDR3 extends over 14 amino acids. Germline V gives CDR1 SNHLY, CDR2 FYNNEI. Trimming took off 4 bases at V and 6 bases at J, with 13 bases between the two ends. CDR3 nucleotides: TGTGCCAGCAGTGTGTACTTTAGTCCCAATGAGCAGTTCTTC. Encoded protein: CASSVYFSPNEQFF.

V usage is TRBV7-9 and J usage is TRBJ2-7, with D tentatively TRBD2 (5 bases). In germline, CDR1 is SEHNR, CDR2 FQNEAQ (reference sequence). The CDR3 is 14 residues long. V lost 1 base and J lost 2, with 9 bases in between. The CDR3 spells CASSLDRGAYEQYF. The CDR3 DNA sequence: TGTGCCAGCAGCTTAGACCGGGGAGCCTACGAGCAGTACTTC.

V and J are TRBV29-1 and TRBJ2-3, with a possible D match to TRBD1 (5 bases). The CDR3 has 10 residues. The germline gives CDR1 SQVTM, CDR2 ANQGSEA. V lost 6 bases and J 8 bases, leaving 9 bases between the germline ends. The CDR3 nucleotides read TGCAGCGTCCAGGGCGGTACGCAGTATTTT. Translation: CSVQGGTQYF.

The chain recombines TRBV4-1 with TRBJ2-7; TRBD1 matches at 9 bases. From germline, CDR1 is MGHRA and CDR2 YSYEKL. With 4 bases clipped from V and 2 bases from J, the junction kept 6 bases outside the gene matches. This CDR3 has 15 residues. The CDR3 spells CASSRGQGLTYEQYF. The CDR3 DNA reads TGCGCCAGCAGCCGGGGACAGGGTTTGACCTACGAGCAGTACTTC.

This chain links TRBV11-2 with TRBJ2-1; D not certain. With 6 bases removed from V and 12 bases from J, the gap between germline ends came to 30 bases. The CDR3 is made up of 17 amino acids. Germline values: CDR1 SGHAT, CDR2 FQNNGV. CDR3 sequence reads: CASRAQRGSTVRSGQFF. The CDR3 DNA reads TGTGCCAGCAGAGCCCAGCGAGGCAGTACAGTGAGGTCTGGGCAGTTCTTC.

The chain carries TRBV18 and TRBJ2-1; 8 nucleotides match TRBD2. V was pared by 4 bases and J by 4 bases, with 6 bases of the junction left unmatched. CDR1 KGHSH and CDR2 LQKENI come from the germline V gene. The CDR3 totals 15 residues. For the CDR3, the DNA is TGTGCCAGCTCACATGGTAGCGGGATTTACAATGAGCAGTTCTTC. Protein: CASSHGSGIYNEQFF.

The V call is TRBV6-5, the J call TRBJ2-1; TRBD1 matches 10 bases. CDR3 length equals 14 residues. Germline CDR1 and CDR2: MNHEY and SVGAGI. V was pared by 2 bases and J by 8 bases, with 3 bases of the junction left unmatched. This chain's CDR3 is CASSYRDRGDEQFF. As DNA, the CDR3 is TGTGCCAGCAGTTACAGGGACAGGGGTGATGAGCAGTTCTTC.

The chain uses TRBV5-8 and TRBJ2-5; D gene unclear. CDR3 length: 16 residues. Germline assignment: CDR1 SGHTS and CDR2 YDEGEE. Trimming shortened V by 0 bases and J by 5 bases, and 17 bases separated the two germline ends. The CDR3 coding sequence is TGTGCCAGCAGCTTGGAGGTAACAAGGCTTGAGGAGACCCAGTACTTC. Residues: CASSLEVTRLEETQYF.

This chain joins TRBV13 and TRBJ2-1; 7 bases fit TRBD2. V trimming: 6 bases; J trimming: 4 bases; junction bases outside the gene matches: 9. This CDR3 spans 15 amino acids. Germline values: CDR1 PRHDT, CDR2 FYEKMQ (reference sequence). DNA for the CDR3: TGTGCCAGCAGGGGACCTAGCGGAGCTTACAATGAGCAGTTCTTC. Protein sequence: CASRGPSGAYNEQFF.

This clone was recorded once. The V and J genes are TRBV4-1 and TRBJ2-1; D remains ambiguous. CDR3 size: 14 residues. Germline CDR1 MGHRA, CDR2 YSYEKL. V dropped 0 bases and J dropped 7 bases, with 10 bases sitting between them. CDR3: CASSQESFPNEQFF. The CDR3 DNA reads TGCGCCAGCAGCCAAGAGTCCTTCCCGAATGAGCAGTTCTTC.

The chain is built from TRBV6-6 and TRBJ1-2; 7 bases fit TRBD1. CDR1 and CDR2 (germline): MNHNY, SVGAGI (reference sequence). The length of the CDR3 is 12 residues. As DNA, the CDR3 is TGTGTTTCAGGGGGAGCTAACTATGGCTACACCTTC. It yields the protein CVSGGANYGYTF.